Listed below are T cell receptor beta chains from one sample, sequenced in a study of shared clonotypes between healthy human individuals. TCRdb keeps only in-frame clones here, not all; method: immunoSEQ multiplex PCR. The sample has a few million clones, around nine tenths seen once. Sequencing was done on a sample of naive CD4+ T cells sorted from blood. Source of these receptors: a man younger than 35 in good health. The CDR3 runs from the conserved cysteine through the conserved F or W. A D gene is named only where the DNA matches it firmly. The listing skips clone size in some rows; elsewhere it reads once, few, many or a size class.

>TRBV15|NA|TRBJ2-2|NA
TGTGCCACCAGCAGAGAGGCGGGGTCGAACACCGGGGAGCTGTTTTTT
CATSREAGSNTGELFF
>TRBV9|TRBD1|TRBJ2-7|NA
TGTGCCAGCAGCCCAACAGGGGGCCGGGGCGAGCAGTACTTC
CASSPTGGRGEQYF
>TRBV21-1|NA|TRBJ2-2|NA
TGTGCCAACGAGAATATGGGACAGGGGGATAACGGGGAGCTGTTTTTT
CANENMGQGDNGELFF
>TRBV5-1|NA|TRBJ2-5|NA
TGCGCCAGTAGCTTGGAGAAGGCACAAGAGACCCAGTACTTC
CASSLEKAQETQYF
>TRBV29-1|TRBD1|TRBJ2-7|NA
TGCAGCGTAAAGGGGGACAGTCAGTTCGAGCAGTACTTC
CSVKGDSQFEQYF
>TRBV11-3|NA|TRBJ1-5|NA
TGTGCCAGCAGCGATCCCCAGGGGTTTCGTCAGCCCCAGCATTTT
CASSDPQGFRQPQHF
>TRBV7-2|TRBD2|TRBJ2-2|NA
TGTGCCAGCAGCTACCGTTCAGCGGGAGGGCCTACCGGGGAGCTGTTTTTT
CASSYRSAGGPTGELFF
>TRBV5-8|NA|TRBJ2-2|NA
TGTGCCAGCAGCCCCGGACTTCCGAACACCGGGGAGCTGTTTTTT
CASSPGLPNTGELFF
>TRBV5-6|NA|TRBJ2-5|NA
TGTGCCAGCACTCGACGGGGATTTGAAGAGACCCAGTACTTC
CASTRRGFEETQYF
>TRBV4-1|NA|TRBJ2-7|NA
TGCGCCAGCAGCAAGGAGGGCTACGAGCAGTACTTC
CASSKEGYEQYF
>TRBV9|NA|TRBJ2-6|once
TGTGCCAGCAGCGGGGGGAACTCTGGGGCCAACGTCCTGACTTTC
CASSGGNSGANVLTF
>TRBV7-8|TRBD2|TRBJ2-2|NA
TGTGCCAGCAGCCGACTAGCGGGGGGGACCACCGGGGAGCTGTTTTTT
CASSRLAGGTTGELFF
>TRBV18|TRBD1|TRBJ2-3|NA
TGTGCCAGCTCACCTCAGGGGGCGATGACAGATACGCAGTATTTT
CASSPQGAMTDTQYF
>TRBV10-3|NA|TRBJ2-3|once
TGTGCCATCAGTGAGTCTGGGGGAGATACGGATACGCAGTATTTT
CAISESGGDTDTQYF
>TRBV6-4|NA|TRBJ1-2|NA
TGTGCCAGCAGGCAGCAGGGCTCTGGAGGCTACACCTTC
CASRQQGSGGYTF
>TRBV20-1|NA|TRBJ1-1|NA
TGCAGTGCTACAAACACTGAAGCTTTCTTT
CSATNTEAFF
>TRBV6-1|NA|TRBJ1-2|NA
TGTGCCAGCAGTGAAGTCCCCCAGAGACCCTATGGCTACACCTTC
CASSEVPQRPYGYTF
>TRBV6-5|NA|TRBJ2-7|NA
TGTGCCAGCAGTTACGGGACGGGAAGCTCCTACGAGCAGTACTTC
CASSYGTGSSYEQYF
>TRBV7-9|NA|TRBJ2-7|NA
TGTGCCAGCAGCTCACCCTCCTACGAGCAGTACTTC
CASSSPSYEQYF
>TRBV10-3|TRBD1|TRBJ2-5|NA
TGTGCCATCGGCAAGGACAGGACCTTCCAGTACTTC
CAIGKDRTFQYF